This T cell receptor beta chain was sequenced for a study of tumor and adjacent non-tumor tissue in lung cancer. At the level of the study: The patients, around 9 men and 5 women, were roughly 31 to 80 with stage I to III disease.

No cell sorting was done before RNA was extracted from the tissue. Newly diagnosed lung cancer patients had thoracic surgery in China, August–November 2014, without prior chemotherapy. Study outcomes and limitations: Compared with tumor, normal lung showed significantly lower TCR diversity.

Per the germline V gene, CDR1 is SGHAT and CDR2 is FQNNGV. This CDR3 has 14 amino acids. Three rounds of nested PCR, following a modified ARM-PCR protocol, produced the TCRbeta library. Via MiXCR, TCRdb re-called the multiplex PCR reads, giving one row per CDR3 protein. The sample holds 75,000 to 80,000 distinct CDR3 sequences, 80% to 85% seen once. As for this clonotype: Its antigen is as yet unknown. A junction end diverges from the germline sequence, so it may reflect a read error.

The chain has TRBV11-2 and TRBJ2-5, with D possibly matching TRBD1 (5 bases). Sequencing used lung tumor tissue. The clonotype comes from a woman between 45 and 65 years old with non-small cell lung cancer. The CDR3 is CVSSPRTRQGTQYF. Written as DNA, the CDR3 is TGTGTCAGCAGCCCCCGGACAAGACAAGGGACCCAGTACTTC.